The present TCR beta chain was sequenced within a study of beta chain features in type 1 diabetes. The CDR3 consists of 15 residues. Germline CDR1 reads GTSNPN; CDR2 reads SVGIG (reference sequence). V was clipped by 5 bases and J by 4 bases; unmatched bases: 8. Notes on the study in general: The question of HLA type influencing TCRB rearrangement was one that remained unresolved here. The study found that naive, central memory and Treg TCRB repertoires appeared more similar in patients than in healthy donors. PCR might show a preference for shorter templates, equally across patients and controls. Among patients with Type 1 diabetes, TCRB CDR3s were moderately but significantly shorter in every one of the four CD4+ subsets.

Turning to this clone: Its matching antigen is unknown.

Expressed TCRB transcripts were sequenced because the isolated RNA had all been reverse transcribed beforehand. The repertoire was sequenced with immunoSEQ multiplex PCR; TCRdb's copy has only in-frame clones and lacks some. The table shows fewer than 350,000 clones, with around 16% occurring only once. Each sorted fraction was over 95% pure. Sequenced material: naive CD4+ T cells from blood. The receptor comes from a man aged 18 to 29 with type 1 diabetes. The gene calls are TRBV30 and TRBJ1-6; 7 nucleotides align to TRBD1. The CDR3 bases are TGTGCCTGGGCAGTTGGGACAGCATATAATTCACCCCTCCACTTT. It specifies CAWAVGTAYNSPLHF. The whole variable domain, filled in from reference TRBV30 and TRBJ1-6, reads SQTIHQWPATLVQPVGSPLSLECTVEGTSNPNLYWYRQAAGRGLQLLFYSVGIGQISSEVPQNLSASRPQDRQFILSSKKLLLSDSGFYLCAWAVGTAYNSPLHFGNGTRLTVT.